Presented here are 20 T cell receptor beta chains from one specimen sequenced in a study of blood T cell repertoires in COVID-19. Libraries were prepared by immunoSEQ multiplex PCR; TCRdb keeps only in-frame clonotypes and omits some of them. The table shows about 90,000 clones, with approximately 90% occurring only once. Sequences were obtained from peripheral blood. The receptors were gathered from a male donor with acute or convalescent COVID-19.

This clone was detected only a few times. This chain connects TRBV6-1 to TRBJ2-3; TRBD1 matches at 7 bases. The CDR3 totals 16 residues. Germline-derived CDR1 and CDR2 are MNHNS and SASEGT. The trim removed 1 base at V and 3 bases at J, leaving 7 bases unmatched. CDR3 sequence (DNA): TGTGCCAGCAGTGAAGGCCACAGGGGCCTTACAGATACGCAGTATTTT. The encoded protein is CASSEGHRGLTDTQYF.

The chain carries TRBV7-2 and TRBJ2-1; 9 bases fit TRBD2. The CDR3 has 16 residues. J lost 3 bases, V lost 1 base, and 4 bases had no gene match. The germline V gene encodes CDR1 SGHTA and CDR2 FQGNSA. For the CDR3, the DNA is TGTGCCAGCAGCTTAGACGGGACTAGCTTCTACAATGAGCAGTTCTTC. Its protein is CASSLDGTSFYNEQFF. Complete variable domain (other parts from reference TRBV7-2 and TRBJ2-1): GAGVSQSPSNKVTEKGKDVELRCDPISGHTALYWYRQSLGQGLEFLIYFQGNSAPDKSGLPSDRFSAERTGGSVSTLTIQRTQQEDSAVYLCASSLDGTSFYNEQFFGPGTRLTVL.

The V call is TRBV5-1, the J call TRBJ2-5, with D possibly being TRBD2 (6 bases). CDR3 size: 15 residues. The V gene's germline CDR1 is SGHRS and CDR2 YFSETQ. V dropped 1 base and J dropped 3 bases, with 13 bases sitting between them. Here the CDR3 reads CASSLQAVAEETQYF. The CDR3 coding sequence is TGCGCCAGCAGCTTGCAGGCCGTAGCGGAAGAGACCCAGTACTTC.

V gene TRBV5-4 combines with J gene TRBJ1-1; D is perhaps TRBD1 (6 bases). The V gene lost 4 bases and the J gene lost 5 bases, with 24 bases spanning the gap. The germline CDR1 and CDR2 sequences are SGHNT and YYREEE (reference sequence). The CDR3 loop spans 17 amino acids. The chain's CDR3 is CASSLDAGASRRTEAFF. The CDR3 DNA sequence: TGTGCCAGCAGCCTTGATGCAGGGGCGAGTAGGAGGACTGAAGCTTTCTTT.

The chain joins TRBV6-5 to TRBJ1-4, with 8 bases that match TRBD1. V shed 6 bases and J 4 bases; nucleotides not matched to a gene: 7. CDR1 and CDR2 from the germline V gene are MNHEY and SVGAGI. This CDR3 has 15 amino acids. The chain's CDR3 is CASRDDRGSNEKLFF. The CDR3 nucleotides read TGTGCCAGCAGGGATGACAGGGGTAGTAATGAAAAACTGTTTTTT.

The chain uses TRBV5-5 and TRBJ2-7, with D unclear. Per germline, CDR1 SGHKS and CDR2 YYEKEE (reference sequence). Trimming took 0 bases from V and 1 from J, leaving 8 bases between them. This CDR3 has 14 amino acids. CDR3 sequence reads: CASSLGPGSYEQYF. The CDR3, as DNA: TGTGCCAGCAGCTTGGGGCCGGGTTCCTACGAGCAGTACTTC.

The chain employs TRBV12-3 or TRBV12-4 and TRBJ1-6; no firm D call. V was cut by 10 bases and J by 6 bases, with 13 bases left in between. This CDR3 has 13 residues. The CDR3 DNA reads TGTGCCACCGGGGAAACACTTAATTCACCCCTCCACTTT. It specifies CATGETLNSPLHF.

For the CDR3, the DNA is TGCAGCGTTGTCCTTACAGGGGTCTATGAGCAGTTCTTC. The encoded protein is CSVVLTGVYEQFF. The chain joins TRBV29-1 to TRBJ2-1, with 7 positions matching TRBD1. CDR1 is SQVTM and CDR2 is ANQGSEA in the germline V gene. Trimming cost V 4 bases and J 8 bases; bases outside gene matches: 8. There are 13 residues in the CDR3.

The CDR3 DNA follows: TGTGCCAGCTCCCGGGAAGGCTCCTACGAGCAGTACTTC. Protein: CASSREGSYEQYF. The chain employs TRBV18 and TRBJ2-7; D is possibly TRBD2 (5 bases). Germline CDR1 and CDR2: KGHSH and LQKENI. This CDR3 spans 13 amino acids. Trimming removed 6 bases at V and 0 bases at J, with 9 bases between.

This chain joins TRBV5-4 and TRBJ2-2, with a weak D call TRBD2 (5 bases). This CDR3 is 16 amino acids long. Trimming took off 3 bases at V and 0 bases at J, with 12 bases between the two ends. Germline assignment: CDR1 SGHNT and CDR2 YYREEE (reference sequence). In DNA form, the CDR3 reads TGTGCCAGCAGCTCCGGACTCCACGCGAACACCGGGGAGCTGTTTTTT. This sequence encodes CASSSGLHANTGELFF. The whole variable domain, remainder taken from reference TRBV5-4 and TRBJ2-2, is ETGVTQSPTHLIKTRGQQVTLRCSSQSGHNTVSWYQQALGQGPQFIFQYYREEENGRGNFPPRFSGLQFPNYSSELNVNALELDDSALYLCASSSGLHANTGELFFGEGSRLTVL.

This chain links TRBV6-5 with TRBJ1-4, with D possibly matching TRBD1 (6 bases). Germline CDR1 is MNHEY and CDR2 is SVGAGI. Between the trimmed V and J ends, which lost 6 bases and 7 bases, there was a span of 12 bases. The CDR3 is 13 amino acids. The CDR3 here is CASRQGGREKLFF. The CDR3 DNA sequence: TGTGCCAGCAGACAGGGCGGGCGTGAAAAACTGTTTTTT.

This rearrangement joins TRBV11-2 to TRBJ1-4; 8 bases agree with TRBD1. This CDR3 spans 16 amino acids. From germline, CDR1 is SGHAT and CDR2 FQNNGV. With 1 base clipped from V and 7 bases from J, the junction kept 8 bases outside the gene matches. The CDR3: CASSLGVSGGFEKLFF. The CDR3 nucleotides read TGTGCCAGCAGCTTAGGTGTCTCAGGGGGCTTTGAAAAACTGTTTTTT.

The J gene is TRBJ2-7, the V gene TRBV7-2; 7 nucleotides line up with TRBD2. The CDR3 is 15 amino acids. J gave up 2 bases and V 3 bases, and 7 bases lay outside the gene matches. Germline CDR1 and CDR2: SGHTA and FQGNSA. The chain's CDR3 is CASSLEAGETYEQYF. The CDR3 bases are TGTGCCAGCAGCTTGGAGGCGGGGGAAACCTACGAGCAGTACTTC.

The chain's CDR3 is CASSLGGGKDEQYF. CDR3 sequence (DNA): TGTGCCAGCAGCCTCGGGGGGGGCAAGGACGAGCAGTACTTC. The chain joins TRBV9 to TRBJ2-7; 8 bases are a match to TRBD2. In germline, CDR1 is SGDLS, CDR2 YYNGEE. This CDR3 region has 14 residues. V was clipped by 4 bases and J by 5 bases; unmatched bases: 8.

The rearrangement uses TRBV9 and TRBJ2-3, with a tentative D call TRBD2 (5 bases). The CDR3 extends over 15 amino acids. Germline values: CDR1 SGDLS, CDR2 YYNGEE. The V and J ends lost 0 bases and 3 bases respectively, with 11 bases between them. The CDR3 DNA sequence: TGTGCCAGCAGCGTAGTCGGGGAGACGACAGATACGCAGTATTTT. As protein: CASSVVGETTDTQYF.

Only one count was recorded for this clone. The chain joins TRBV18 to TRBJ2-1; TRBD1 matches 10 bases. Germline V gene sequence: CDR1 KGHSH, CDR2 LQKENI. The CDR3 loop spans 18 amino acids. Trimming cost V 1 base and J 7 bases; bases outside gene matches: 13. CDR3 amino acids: CASSPRSVGTGVNNEQFF. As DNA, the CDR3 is TGTGCCAGCTCACCACGTTCAGTTGGGACAGGGGTGAATAATGAGCAGTTCTTC. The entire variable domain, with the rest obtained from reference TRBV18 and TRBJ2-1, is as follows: NAGVMQNPRHLVRRRGQEARLRCSPMKGHSHVYWYRQLPEEGLKFMVYLQKENIIDESGMPKERFSAEFPKEGPSILRIQQVVRGDSAAYFCASSPRSVGTGVNNEQFFGPGTRLTVL.

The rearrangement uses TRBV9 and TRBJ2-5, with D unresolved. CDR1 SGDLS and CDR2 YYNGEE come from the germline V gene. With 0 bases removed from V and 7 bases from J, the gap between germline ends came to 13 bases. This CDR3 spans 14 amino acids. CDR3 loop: CASSVDGRSGTQYF. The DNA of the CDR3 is TGTGCCAGCAGCGTAGACGGCAGGTCAGGGACCCAGTACTTC.

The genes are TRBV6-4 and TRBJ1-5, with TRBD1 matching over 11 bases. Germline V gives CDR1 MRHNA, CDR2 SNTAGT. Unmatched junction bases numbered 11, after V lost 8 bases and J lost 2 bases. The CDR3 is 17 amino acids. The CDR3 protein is CASRGTGGPRRNQPQHF. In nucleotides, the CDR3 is TGTGCCAGCCGGGGGACAGGGGGACCTAGGCGCAATCAGCCCCAGCATTTT.

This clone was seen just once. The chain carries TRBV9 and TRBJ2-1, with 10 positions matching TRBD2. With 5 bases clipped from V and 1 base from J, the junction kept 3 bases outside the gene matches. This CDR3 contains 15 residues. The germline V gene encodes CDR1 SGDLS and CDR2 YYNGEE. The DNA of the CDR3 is TGTGCCAGCAGTTTACTAGCGGGGTCCTACAATGAGCAGTTCTTC. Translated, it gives CASSLLAGSYNEQFF.

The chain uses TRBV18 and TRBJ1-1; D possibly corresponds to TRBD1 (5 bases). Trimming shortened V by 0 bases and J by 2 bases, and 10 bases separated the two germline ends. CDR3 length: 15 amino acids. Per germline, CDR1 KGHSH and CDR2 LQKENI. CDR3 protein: CASSPPWGENTEAFF. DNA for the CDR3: TGTGCCAGCTCACCACCATGGGGGGAAAACACTGAAGCTTTCTTT.